Following are 27 T cell receptor beta chains from one sample sequenced in a study of cytomegalovirus exposure and HLA in healthy donors. With 60 Vbeta and 13 Jbeta primers, the PCR was carried out. Clones were sequenced by immunoSEQ multiplex PCR, and TCRdb holds only the in-frame ones, with some missing. This sample has roughly 160,000 clones, with roughly 80% found just once. Sequencing was done on a sample of PBMCs. These receptors all stem from a woman aged 25-40 years in good health and CMV-seropositive.

The chain uses TRBV4-3 and TRBJ2-1; 8 positions match TRBD2. The length of the CDR3 is 14 residues. Germline lookup yields CDR1 LGHNA and CDR2 YSLEER. V shed 0 bases and J 8 bases; nucleotides not matched to a gene: 3. The CDR3 sequence is CASSQDTGRDEQFF. The DNA for the CDR3 is TGCGCCAGCAGCCAAGATACCGGGAGGGATGAGCAGTTCTTC.

For this clone: Other nucleotide sequences in the sample specify the same CDR3. The V gene is TRBV5-1, the J gene TRBJ2-7, with 7 bases fitting TRBD1. With 0 bases clipped from V and 1 base from J, the junction kept 4 bases outside the gene matches. Germline-derived CDR1 and CDR2 are SGHRS and YFSETQ. The CDR3 loop spans 15 amino acids. Here the CDR3 reads CASSLGQGRSYEQYF. The CDR3 DNA is TGCGCCAGCAGCTTGGGACAGGGAAGATCCTACGAGCAGTACTTC.

In DNA form, the CDR3 reads TGTGCCAGCAGTGCTACAGGGTACACTGAAGCTTTCTTT. Amino acid sequence: CASSATGYTEAFF. This rearrangement joins TRBV6-4 to TRBJ1-1; maybe TRBD1 (6 bases). Trimming left V 4 bases short and J 3 bases short, with 9 bases between. This CDR3 spans 13 amino acids. CDR1 is MRHNA and CDR2 is SNTAGT in the germline V gene.

V and J are TRBV5-6 and TRBJ2-1; 14 positions agree with TRBD2. The germline V gene has CDR1 SGHDT and CDR2 YYEEEE. V dropped 4 bases and J dropped 9; count of bases not matched to a gene: 15. This CDR3 is 18 amino acids long. The CDR3 spells CASSPPGTSGGGSAEQFF. CDR3 bases: TGTGCCAGCAGCCCACCCGGGACTAGCGGGGGAGGGTCGGCTGAGCAGTTCTTC.

This sequence joins TRBV4-3 and TRBJ2-7; 10 nucleotides agree with TRBD2. Germline assignment: CDR1 LGHNA and CDR2 YSLEER. V lost 5 bases to trimming and J lost 3 bases; unmatched junction nucleotides: 7. This CDR3 spans 15 amino acids. The chain's CDR3 is CASSETSGPFYEQYF. The CDR3 coding sequence is TGCGCCAGCAGCGAGACTAGCGGGCCTTTCTACGAGCAGTACTTC.

J is TRBJ1-6 and V is TRBV6-1; TRBD1 agrees at 9 bases. The V gene's germline CDR1 is MNHNS and CDR2 SASEGT. The CDR3 spans 15 residues. V lost 7 bases to trimming and J lost 9 bases; unmatched junction nucleotides: 10. CDR3 amino acids: CASNSPGQGGSPLHF. The DNA of the CDR3 is TGTGCCAGCAACTCCCCGGGACAGGGTGGTTCACCCCTCCACTTT.

The chain employs TRBV15 and TRBJ2-5, with D uncertain. The CDR3 runs to 14 residues. Germline CDR1 and CDR2: LNHNV and YYDKDF (reference sequence). V dropped 4 bases and J dropped 0 bases, with 9 bases sitting between them. This CDR3 is CATSTTQYQETQYF. The CDR3 nucleotides are TGTGCCACCAGCACCACACAGTACCAAGAGACCCAGTACTTC.

This clone was picked up one time. The J gene is TRBJ2-2, the V gene TRBV5-6; D is ambiguous. CDR1 is SGHDT, CDR2 YYEEEE, per germline. The CDR3 sequence is 12 residues long. V lost 2 bases and J 6 bases, leaving 5 bases between the germline ends. The CDR3 reads CASSFFAGELFF. CDR3 nucleotide sequence: TGTGCCAGCAGCTTTTTCGCCGGGGAGCTGTTTTTT. Supplemented by reference TRBV5-6 and TRBJ2-2, the full variable domain reads DAGVTQSPTHLIKTRGQQVTLRCSPKSGHDTVSWYQQALGQGPQFIFQYYEEEERQRGNFPDRFSGHQFPNYSSELNVNALLLGDSALYLCASSFFAGELFFGEGSRLTVL.

The rearrangement uses TRBV30 and TRBJ2-7, with a possible D match to TRBD1 (6 bases). CDR1 GTSNPN and CDR2 SVGIG come from the germline V gene (reference sequence). This CDR3 has 13 amino acids. Trimming left V 1 base short and J 0 bases short, with 7 bases between. CDR3 bases: TGTGCCTGGAGTGGACAGGACTCCTACGAGCAGTACTTC. Translated: CAWSGQDSYEQYF.

This chain connects TRBV6-4 to TRBJ2-1, with D perhaps TRBD2 (7 bases). There are 15 residues in the CDR3. V was cut by 1 base and J by 7 bases, with 14 bases left in between. Germline loops: CDR1 MRHNA, CDR2 SNTAGT. The CDR3 DNA is TGTGCCAGCAGTGACTTCGCGGGGGCGGGGAATGAGCAGTTCTTC. Translating it yields CASSDFAGAGNEQFF.

The J gene is TRBJ1-2, the V gene TRBV13; 7 nucleotides line up with TRBD1. The CDR3 runs to 15 residues. Trimming took 5 bases from V and 0 from J; bases not matched to a gene: 6. CDR1 and CDR2 from the germline V gene are PRHDT and FYEKMQ (reference sequence). The DNA of the CDR3 is TGTGCCAGCAGCCCAAGCAGGGGGTCTAACTATGGCTACACCTTC. This sequence encodes CASSPSRGSNYGYTF.

A few counts support this clone. The J gene is TRBJ1-2, the V gene TRBV4-2, with a possible D match to TRBD1 (5 bases). The V gene's germline CDR1 is LGHNA and CDR2 YNFKEQ. This CDR3 has 13 amino acids. V dropped 5 bases and J dropped 4 bases, with 11 bases sitting between them. CDR3 region: CASSYKGFYGYTF. The CDR3 coding sequence is TGTGCCAGCAGCTATAAGGGGTTCTATGGCTACACCTTC.

This chain connects TRBV9 to TRBJ1-2; 10 bases are shared with TRBD1. Germline V gene lookup returns CDR1 SGDLS and CDR2 YYNGEE. The V segment lost 2 bases and the J segment 6 bases; nucleotides outside the gene matches: 7. This CDR3 region has 15 residues. The DNA of the CDR3 is TGTGCCAGCAGCGTTGGACAGGGGGACCTCCATGGCTACACCTTC. Translated: CASSVGQGDLHGYTF.

This clone was recorded a few times. The V call is TRBV4-3, the J call TRBJ2-2, with a possible D match to TRBD1 (6 bases). V was shortened by 3 bases and J by 4 bases, with 12 bases between the two germline ends. The CDR3 is 15 residues long. Per germline, CDR1 LGHNA and CDR2 YSLEER. Written as DNA, the CDR3 is TGCGCCAGCAGCCATTCCCAGGGGCCCACCGGGGAGCTGTTTTTT. This sequence encodes CASSHSQGPTGELFF.

V is TRBV30 and J is TRBJ1-2, with TRBD1 matching 8 bases. This CDR3 is 14 amino acids long. V shed 2 bases, J shed 3 bases, and the junction held 5 bases outside the gene matches. The V gene's germline CDR1 is GTSNPN and CDR2 SVGIG (reference sequence). The CDR3 coding sequence is TGTGCCTGGAGTCGACAGGGGTGGGACTATGGCTACACCTTC. As protein: CAWSRQGWDYGYTF.

This clone has a handful of counts. The chain uses TRBV6-6 and TRBJ2-5; 8 nucleotides align to TRBD1. Germline lookup yields CDR1 MNHNY and CDR2 SVGAGI (reference sequence). The CDR3 totals 13 residues. The trim removed 10 bases at V and 4 bases at J, leaving 8 bases unmatched. The CDR3 DNA reads TGTGCCACTCGCCAGGGGGCCCGAGAGACCCAGTACTTC. It yields the protein CATRQGARETQYF.

This sequence joins TRBV19 and TRBJ1-2; D is possibly TRBD1 (5 bases). V lost 5 bases and J 6 bases, leaving 19 bases between the germline ends. The germline V gene has CDR1 LNHDA and CDR2 SQIVND (reference sequence). This CDR3 is 15 amino acids long. The CDR3 protein is CASSLNWGVFNGYTF. CDR3 DNA: TGTGCCAGTAGTCTGAATTGGGGGGTTTTCAATGGCTACACCTTC. The whole variable domain, filled in from reference TRBV19 and TRBJ1-2, reads DGGITQSPKYLFRKEGQNVTLSCEQNLNHDAMYWYRQDPGQGLRLIYYSQIVNDFQKGDIAEGYSVSREKKESFPLTVTSAQKNPTAFYLCASSLNWGVFNGYTFGSGTRLTVV.

The rearrangement uses TRBV5-6 and TRBJ2-7, with D hard to call. This CDR3 spans 11 amino acids. CDR1 is SGHDT, CDR2 YYEEEE, per germline. The ends were cut back, 4 bases at V and 3 bases at J, with 5 bases in the middle. The CDR3 DNA follows: TGTGCCAGCAGCGTCAACTACGAGCAGTACTTC. Amino acids: CASSVNYEQYF.

V and J are TRBV2 and TRBJ1-4; 10 bases are shared with TRBD1. Germline V lookup: CDR1 SNHLY, CDR2 FYNNEI. The CDR3 covers 15 residues. Unmatched junction bases numbered 9, after V lost 8 bases and J lost 6 bases. The DNA for the CDR3 is TGTGCCAGCGCTATCCGTGGGACAGGGGATGAAAAACTGTTTTTT. It codes for CASAIRGTGDEKLFF.

This clone was counted between two and nine times. The V call is TRBV29-1, the J call TRBJ1-2, with a tentative D call TRBD1 (5 bases). The CDR3 length is 13 residues. Trimming removed 6 bases from V and 9 bases from J, with 20 bases in between. Germline lookup yields CDR1 SQVTM and CDR2 ANQGSEA. The CDR3 DNA follows: TGCAGCGTCGCCTTCTCCGGGACTACAAGCTACACCTTC. This gives the protein CSVAFSGTTSYTF.

This clone was recorded only once. The chain carries TRBV27 and TRBJ1-2; no definite D call. From germline, CDR1 is MNHEY and CDR2 SMNVEV (reference sequence). This CDR3 spans 13 amino acids. The V gene lost 5 bases and the J gene lost 7 bases, with 14 bases spanning the gap. The CDR3 coding sequence is TGTGCCAGCAGTCTAGGGAGTAGAGGTGGCTACACCTTC. It encodes CASSLGSRGGYTF.

The chain carries TRBV7-2 and TRBJ2-3, with D perhaps matching TRBD1 (6 bases). Trimming cost V 2 bases and J 2 bases, with 11 bases left between them. The CDR3 sequence is 15 residues long. From germline, CDR1 is SGHTA and CDR2 FQGNSA. The CDR3 region is CASSLYWTDTDTQYF. Written as DNA, the CDR3 is TGTGCCAGCAGCTTATATTGGACAGACACAGATACGCAGTATTTT.

The rearrangement uses TRBV29-1 and TRBJ1-4; 10 positions match TRBD1. Germline CDR1 reads SQVTM; CDR2 reads ANQGSEA. V gave up 7 bases and J gave up 6 bases; unmatched junction bases: 5. The CDR3 totals 13 residues. The CDR3 bases are TGCAGCGGACGGACAGGGGGAGATGAAAAACTGTTTTTT. Protein: CSGRTGGDEKLFF.

The J gene is TRBJ1-2, the V gene TRBV10-3; 9 bases are shared with TRBD1. V gave up 0 bases and J gave up 6 bases; unmatched junction bases: 8. The CDR3 extends over 16 amino acids. Germline V gene data show CDR1 as ENHRY and CDR2 as SYGVKD. CDR3 sequence: CAISESGQGFMDGYTF. The CDR3 bases are TGTGCCATCAGTGAGTCAGGACAGGGGTTTATGGATGGCTACACCTTC.

The chain carries TRBV6-6 and TRBJ1-1; the match to TRBD1 covers 7 bases. The germline V gene has CDR1 MNHNY and CDR2 SVGAGI (reference sequence). The length of the CDR3 is 15 residues. With 5 bases clipped from V and 8 bases from J, the junction kept 14 bases outside the gene matches. The CDR3 DNA reads TGTGCCAGCAGTGACACAGGGGCGGCGGTGAAGGAAGCTTTCTTT. Protein: CASSDTGAAVKEAFF.

The rearrangement uses TRBV18 and TRBJ1-1; D may be TRBD1 (6 bases). Trimming pared 10 bases from V and 2 bases from J, leaving 14 bases between. The CDR3 contains 13 residues. Per germline, CDR1 KGHSH and CDR2 LQKENI. The CDR3: CATRQGKNTEAFF. For the CDR3, the DNA is TGTGCCACCCGTCAGGGGAAAAACACTGAAGCTTTCTTT.

V is TRBV18 and J is TRBJ2-7, with 9 bases fitting TRBD1. V was pared by 3 bases and J by 1 base, with 1 base of the junction left unmatched. Germline loops: CDR1 KGHSH, CDR2 LQKENI. This CDR3 contains 14 residues. Here the CDR3 reads CASSPGTGSYEQYF. In nucleotides, the CDR3 is TGTGCCAGCTCACCTGGGACAGGGTCCTACGAGCAGTACTTC.